These 2 T cell receptor beta chains originate from one sample sequenced in a study of breast tumors, draining lymph nodes, adjacent tissues. TCRdb independently ran MiXCR on the multiplex PCR reads; one entry per CDR3 protein. The sample has 30,000 to 35,000 distinct CDR3 sequences; about 60% are singletons. Sequencing input: breast tumor tissue. The receptors here all came from a female donor with breast cancer. Some clones in this sample may be carry-over from other donors' samples.

The chain joins TRBV6-2 or TRBV6-3 to TRBJ2-7, with 10 nucleotides matching TRBD1. The CDR3 has 16 residues. Germline CDR1 reads MNHEY; CDR2 reads SVGEGT. Trimming cost V 5 bases and J 3 bases; bases outside gene matches: 10. The CDR3 loop reads CASSHGGQGTNYEQYF. The CDR3 bases are TGTGCCAGCAGTCACGGGGGACAGGGGACGAACTACGAGCAGTACTTC.

This clonotype was picked up one time. The gene calls are TRBV6-1 and TRBJ2-3, with D possibly being TRBD2 (5 bases). The germline V gene encodes CDR1 MNHNS and CDR2 SASEGT. V was pared by 2 bases and J by 6 bases, with 12 bases between. CDR3 size: 14 residues. For the CDR3, the DNA is TGTGCCAGCAGTGAACGGAGGATCCGCGATACGCAGTATTTT. Encoded protein: CASSERRIRDTQYF.